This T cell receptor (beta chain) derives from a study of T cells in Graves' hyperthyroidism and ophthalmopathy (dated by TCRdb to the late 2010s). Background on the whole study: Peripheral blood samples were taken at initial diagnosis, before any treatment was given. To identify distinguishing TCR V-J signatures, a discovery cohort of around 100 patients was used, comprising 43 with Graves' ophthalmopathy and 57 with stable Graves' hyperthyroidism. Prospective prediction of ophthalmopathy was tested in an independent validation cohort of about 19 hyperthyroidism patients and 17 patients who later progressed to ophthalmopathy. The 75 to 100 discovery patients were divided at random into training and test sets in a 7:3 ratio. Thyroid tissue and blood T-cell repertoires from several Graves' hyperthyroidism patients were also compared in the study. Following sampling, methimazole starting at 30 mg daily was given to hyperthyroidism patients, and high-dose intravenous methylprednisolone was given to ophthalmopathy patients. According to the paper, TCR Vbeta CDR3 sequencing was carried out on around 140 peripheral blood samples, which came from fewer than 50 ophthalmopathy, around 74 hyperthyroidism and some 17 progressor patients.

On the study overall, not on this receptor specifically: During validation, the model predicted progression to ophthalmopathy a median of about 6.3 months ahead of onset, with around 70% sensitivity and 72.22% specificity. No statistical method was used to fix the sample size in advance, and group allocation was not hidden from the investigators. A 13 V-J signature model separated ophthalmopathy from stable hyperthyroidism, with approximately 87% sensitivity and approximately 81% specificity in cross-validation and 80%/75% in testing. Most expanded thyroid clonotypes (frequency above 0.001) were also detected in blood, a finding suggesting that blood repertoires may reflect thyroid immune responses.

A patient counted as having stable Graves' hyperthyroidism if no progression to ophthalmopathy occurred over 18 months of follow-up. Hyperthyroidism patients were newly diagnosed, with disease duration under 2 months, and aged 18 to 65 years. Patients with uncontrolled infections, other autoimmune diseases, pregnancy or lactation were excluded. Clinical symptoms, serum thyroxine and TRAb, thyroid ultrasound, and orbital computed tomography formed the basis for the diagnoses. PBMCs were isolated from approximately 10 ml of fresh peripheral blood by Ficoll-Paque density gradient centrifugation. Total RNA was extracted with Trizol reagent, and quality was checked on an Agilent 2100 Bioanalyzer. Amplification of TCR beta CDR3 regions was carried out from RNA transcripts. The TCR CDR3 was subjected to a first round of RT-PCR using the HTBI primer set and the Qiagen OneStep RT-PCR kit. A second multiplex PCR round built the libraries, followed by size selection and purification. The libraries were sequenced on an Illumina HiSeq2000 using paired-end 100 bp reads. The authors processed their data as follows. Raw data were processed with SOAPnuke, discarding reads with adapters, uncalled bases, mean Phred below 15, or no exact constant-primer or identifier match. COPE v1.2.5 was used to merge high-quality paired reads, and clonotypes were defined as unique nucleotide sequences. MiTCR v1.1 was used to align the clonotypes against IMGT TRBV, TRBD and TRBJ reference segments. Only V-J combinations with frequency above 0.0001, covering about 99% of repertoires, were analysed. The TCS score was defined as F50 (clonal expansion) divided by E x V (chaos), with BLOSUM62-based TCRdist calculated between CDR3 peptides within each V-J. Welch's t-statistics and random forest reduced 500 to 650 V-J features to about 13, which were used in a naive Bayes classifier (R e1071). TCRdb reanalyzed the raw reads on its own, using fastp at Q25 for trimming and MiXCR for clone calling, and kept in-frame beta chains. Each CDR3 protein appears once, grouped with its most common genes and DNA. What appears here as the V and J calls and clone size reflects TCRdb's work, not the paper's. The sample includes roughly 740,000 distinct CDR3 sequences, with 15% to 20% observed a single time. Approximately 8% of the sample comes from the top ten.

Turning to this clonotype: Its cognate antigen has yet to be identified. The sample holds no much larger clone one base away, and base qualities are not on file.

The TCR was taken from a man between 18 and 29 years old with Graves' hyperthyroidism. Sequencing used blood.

The encoded CDR3 is CASSAGTGRADTQYF. The nucleotides read TGCGCCAGCAGCGCGGGGACTGGCCGGGCAGATACGCAGTATTTT. The chain links TRBV5-1 with TRBJ2-3; D gene: possibly TRBD2, on 6 matching bases. The CDR3 holds 15 amino acids from the cysteine to the phenylalanine. Kept here is only the CDR3 DNA, which spans 45 bases and is read in frame from base 1. V is clipped by 4 bases and J by 4 bases, and the sequence between their germline boundaries is 16 bases long. In the germline V gene, CDR1 corresponds to SGHRS and CDR2 to YFSETQ.